Presented here are 9 T cell receptor beta chains from one specimen sequenced in a study of control samples from healthy donors and cancer patients. Libraries were prepared by immunoSEQ multiplex PCR; TCRdb keeps only in-frame clonotypes and omits some of them. The sample shows around 150,000 clones, under 96% of them seen only once. Sequencing was carried out using blood. These receptors all come from a woman under 40 in good health.

The rearrangement joins TRBV7-3 to TRBJ2-3; D not resolved. V was trimmed by 2 bases and J by 6 bases, leaving 9 bases between them. The CDR3 sequence is 13 residues long. Germline assignment: CDR1 SGHTA and CDR2 FQGTGA. CDR3 protein: CASSLVGKDTQYF. DNA for the CDR3: TGTGCCAGCAGCTTAGTGGGGAAGGATACGCAGTATTTT. Filled out from reference TRBV7-3 and TRBJ2-3, the complete variable domain reads GAGVSQTPSNKVTEKGKYVELRCDPISGHTALYWYRQSLGQGPEFLIYFQGTGAADDSGLPNDRFFAVRPEGSVSTLKIQRTERGDSAVYLCASSLVGKDTQYFGPGTRLTVL.

The V call is TRBV6-5, the J call TRBJ2-7, with a tentative D call TRBD2 (5 bases). Deletions cut 7 bases from V and 1 base from J, with 14 bases between. The CDR3 sequence is 14 residues long. The germline CDR1 and CDR2 sequences are MNHEY and SVGAGI. DNA of the CDR3: TGTGCCAGCACCGTCCACCGCGGGTCCTACGAGCAGTACTTC. It translates to CASTVHRGSYEQYF.

This clone was detected only once. V and J are TRBV4-1 and TRBJ2-7; TRBD1 aligns across 7 bases. The V gene end was trimmed by 1 base and the J gene end by 3 bases; junction bases not matched to a gene: 9. The CDR3 consists of 16 residues. Germline CDR1 and CDR2: MGHRA and YSYEKL. The CDR3 bases are TGCGCCAGCAGCCAAGTCATACCGGGACAGAACTACGAGCAGTACTTC. Protein sequence: CASSQVIPGQNYEQYF.

This chain links TRBV28 with TRBJ2-1; D assignment may be TRBD1 or TRBD2 (5 bases each). The CDR3 totals 16 residues. In germline, CDR1 is MDHEN, CDR2 SYDVKM. V dropped 5 bases and J dropped 7 bases, with 21 bases sitting between them. The CDR3 reads CASSATGTPVGNEQFF. The CDR3 DNA follows: TGTGCCAGCAGTGCAACCGGGACCCCAGTAGGGAATGAGCAGTTCTTC.

The genes are TRBV7-2 and TRBJ2-7; 8 positions agree with TRBD1. Looked up from germline, CDR1 is SGHTA and CDR2 is FQGNSA. The CDR3 runs 14 residues. V lost 5 bases to trimming and J lost 3 bases; unmatched junction nucleotides: 6. CDR3 protein: CASSGRTGLYEQYF. The CDR3 DNA sequence: TGTGCCAGCAGCGGACGGACAGGGCTCTACGAGCAGTACTTC.

This chain uses TRBV28 with TRBJ2-1, with D possibly matching TRBD2 (7 bases). The CDR3 is 15 residues long. V dropped 6 bases and J dropped 5 bases, with 17 bases sitting between them. Per the germline V gene, CDR1 is MDHEN and CDR2 is SYDVKM. DNA of the CDR3: TGTGCCAGCAGATCCGGGGGCGGGGGTAACAATGAGCAGTTCTTC. This sequence encodes CASRSGGGGNNEQFF.

V is TRBV6-4 and J is TRBJ2-2; no definite D call. The CDR3 totals 12 residues. CDR1 is MRHNA and CDR2 is SNTAGT in the germline V gene. V shed 6 bases and J shed 6 bases, with 8 bases lying between them. The CDR3 reads CASSAAAGELFF. In nucleotides, the CDR3 is TGTGCCAGCAGCGCGGCGGCCGGGGAGCTGTTTTTT.

This sequence joins TRBV6-6 and TRBJ2-7, with 7 bases aligning to TRBD2. Germline assignment: CDR1 MNHNY and CDR2 SVGAGI (reference sequence). The CDR3 is 13 residues long. The V and J ends lost 6 bases and 7 bases, in that order; junction bases with no gene match: 9. Here the CDR3 reads CASRTEAGFEQYF. The CDR3 DNA sequence: TGTGCCAGCAGGACGGAAGCGGGGTTTGAGCAGTACTTC.

About this clone itself: At one end, the junction sequence differs from germline, possibly due to a read error. This specimen includes other DNA sequences encoding the same CDR3. The chain has TRBV3-1 (or the pseudogene TRBV3-2) and TRBJ1-3; D is unresolved. This CDR3 is 14 amino acids long. Looked up from germline, CDR1 is LGHDT and CDR2 is YNNKEL (reference sequence). The CDR3 here is CASSQVAAGNTIYF. The CDR3 DNA is TGTGCCAGCAGTCAAGTGGCAGCTGGAAACACCATATATTTT.